Below, 5 T cell receptor beta chains from the same sample are listed, as sequenced in a study of cytomegalovirus exposure and HLA in healthy donors. 60 Vbeta and 13 Jbeta primers were used in PCR. Profiled with immunoSEQ multiplex PCR; TCRdb holds only in-frame clones, not every one. This table has fewer than 150,000 clones, approximately 73% appearing once. Material for sequencing was PBMCs. The receptors here all came from a human donor in good health.

The rearrangement joins TRBV6-5 to TRBJ1-5, with a weak D call TRBD1 (5 bases). Trimming pared 3 bases from V and 3 bases from J, leaving 12 bases between. The CDR3 sequence is 15 residues long. The germline V gene encodes CDR1 MNHEY and CDR2 SVGAGI. The DNA for the CDR3 is TGTGCCAGCAGTTATTCCGACAGCCCCAATCAGCCCCAGCATTTT. Translating gives CASSYSDSPNQPQHF.

The CDR3 coding sequence is TGCGCCAGCAGCTTGGTTGGGGACATGAACACTGAAGCTTTCTTT. It yields the protein CASSLVGDMNTEAFF. This chain joins TRBV5-1 and TRBJ1-1, with a possible D match to TRBD1 (6 bases). CDR3 length: 15 residues. Germline V gene lookup returns CDR1 SGHRS and CDR2 YFSETQ. V was clipped by 0 bases and J by 0 bases, with 9 bases between them.

This sequence joins TRBV6-1 and TRBJ2-1, with a weak D call TRBD2 (5 bases). Per germline, CDR1 MNHNS and CDR2 SASEGT. CDR3 size: 17 residues. With 0 bases removed from V and 9 bases from J, the gap between germline ends came to 21 bases. The CDR3 DNA reads as TGTGCCAGCAGTGAAGCGGGAGTGATAGATCGGTGGAGTGAGCAGTTCTTC. Translation gives CASSEAGVIDRWSEQFF.

This clone was detected only a few times. The genes are TRBV6-6 and TRBJ2-2, with a tentative D call TRBD2 (5 bases). The V end lost 6 bases, the J end lost 6 bases, and 14 bases lay between the germline ends. CDR3 length: 14 residues. The germline V gene has CDR1 MNHNY and CDR2 SVGAGI (reference sequence). CDR3 loop: CASSRDRDPGELFF. The CDR3 DNA sequence: TGTGCCAGCAGCCGCGATCGGGATCCCGGGGAGCTGTTTTTT.

The CDR3: CASSLVASERIYNEQFF. The CDR3 DNA sequence: TGCGCCAGCAGCTTGGTAGCATCTGAGAGGATCTACAATGAGCAGTTCTTC. This rearrangement joins TRBV5-1 to TRBJ2-1; D call uncertain. The CDR3 contains 17 residues. Germline CDR1 is SGHRS and CDR2 is YFSETQ. The V end was cut by 0 bases, the J end by 3 bases, with 16 bases between. The complete variable domain, with remaining parts taken from reference TRBV5-1 and TRBJ2-1, reads KAGVTQTPRYLIKTRGQQVTLSCSPISGHRSVSWYQQTPGQGLQFLFEYFSETQRNKGNFPGRFSGRQFSNSRSEMNVSTLELGDSALYLCASSLVASERIYNEQFFGPGTRLTVL.